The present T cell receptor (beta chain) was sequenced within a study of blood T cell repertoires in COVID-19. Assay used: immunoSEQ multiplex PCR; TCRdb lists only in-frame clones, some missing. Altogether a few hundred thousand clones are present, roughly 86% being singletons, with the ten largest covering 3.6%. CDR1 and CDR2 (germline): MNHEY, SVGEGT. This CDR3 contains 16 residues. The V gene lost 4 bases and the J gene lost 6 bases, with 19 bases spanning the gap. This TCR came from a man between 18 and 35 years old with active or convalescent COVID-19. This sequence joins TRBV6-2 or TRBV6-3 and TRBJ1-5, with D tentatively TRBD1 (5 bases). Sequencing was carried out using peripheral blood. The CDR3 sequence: CASSSARQTFLQPQHF. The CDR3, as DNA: TGTGCCAGCAGTTCCGCAAGACAGACCTTCCTTCAGCCCCAGCATTTT.